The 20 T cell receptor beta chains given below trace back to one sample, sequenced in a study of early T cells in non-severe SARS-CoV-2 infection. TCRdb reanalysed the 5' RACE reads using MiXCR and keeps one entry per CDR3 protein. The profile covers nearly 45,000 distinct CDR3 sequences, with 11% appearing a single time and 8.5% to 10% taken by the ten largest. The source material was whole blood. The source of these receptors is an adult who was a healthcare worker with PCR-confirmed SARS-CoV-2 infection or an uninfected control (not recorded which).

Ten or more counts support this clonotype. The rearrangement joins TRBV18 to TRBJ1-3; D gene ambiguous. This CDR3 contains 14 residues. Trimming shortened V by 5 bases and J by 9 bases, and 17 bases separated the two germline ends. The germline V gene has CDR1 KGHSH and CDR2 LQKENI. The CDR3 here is CASSSRETGSTIYF. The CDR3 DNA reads TGTGCCAGCTCATCCCGGGAGACCGGGAGCACCATATATTTT. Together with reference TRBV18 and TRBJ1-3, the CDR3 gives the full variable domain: NAGVMQNPRHLVRRRGQEARLRCSPMKGHSHVYWYRQLPEEGLKFMVYLQKENIIDESGMPKERFSAEFPKEGPSILRIQQVVRGDSAAYFCASSSRETGSTIYFGEGSWLTVV.

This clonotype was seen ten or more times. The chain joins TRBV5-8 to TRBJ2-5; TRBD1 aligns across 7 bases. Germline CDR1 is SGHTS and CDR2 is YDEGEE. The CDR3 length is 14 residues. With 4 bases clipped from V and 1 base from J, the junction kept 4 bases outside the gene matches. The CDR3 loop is CASSPGDSQETQYF. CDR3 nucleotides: TGTGCCAGCAGCCCTGGGGACAGCCAAGAGACCCAGTACTTC.

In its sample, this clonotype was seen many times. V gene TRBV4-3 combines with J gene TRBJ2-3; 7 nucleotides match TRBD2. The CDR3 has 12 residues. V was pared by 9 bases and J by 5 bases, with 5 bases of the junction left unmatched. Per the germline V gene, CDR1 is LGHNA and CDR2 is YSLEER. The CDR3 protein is CASGRGVDTQYF. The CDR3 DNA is TGCGCCAGTGGACGGGGGGTAGATACGCAGTATTTT.

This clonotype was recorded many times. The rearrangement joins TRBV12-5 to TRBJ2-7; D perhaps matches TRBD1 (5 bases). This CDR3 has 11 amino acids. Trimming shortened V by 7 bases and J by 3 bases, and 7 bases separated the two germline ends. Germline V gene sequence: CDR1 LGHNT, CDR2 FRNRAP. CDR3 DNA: TGTGCTAGTGATCAGGGCTACGAGCAGTACTTC. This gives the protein CASDQGYEQYF.

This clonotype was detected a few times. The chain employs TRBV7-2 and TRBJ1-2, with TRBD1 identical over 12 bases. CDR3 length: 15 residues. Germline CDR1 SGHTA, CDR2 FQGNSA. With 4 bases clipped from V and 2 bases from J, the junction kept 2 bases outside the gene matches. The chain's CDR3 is CASSWGQGANYGYTF. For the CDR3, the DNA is TGTGCCAGCAGCTGGGGACAGGGGGCAAACTATGGCTACACCTTC. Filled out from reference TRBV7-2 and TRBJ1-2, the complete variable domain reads GAGVSQSPSNKVTEKGKDVELRCDPISGHTALYWYRQSLGQGLEFLIYFQGNSAPDKSGLPSDRFSAERTGGSVSTLTIQRTQQEDSAVYLCASSWGQGANYGYTFGSGTRLTVV.

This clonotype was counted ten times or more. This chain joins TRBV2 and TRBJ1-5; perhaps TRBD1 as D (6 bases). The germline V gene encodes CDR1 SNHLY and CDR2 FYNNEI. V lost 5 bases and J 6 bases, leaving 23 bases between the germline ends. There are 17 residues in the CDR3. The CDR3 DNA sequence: TGTGCCAGCAGTCTCTCCGGGTCCACAGGGTTCGGTCAGCCCCAGCATTTT. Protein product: CASSLSGSTGFGQPQHF.

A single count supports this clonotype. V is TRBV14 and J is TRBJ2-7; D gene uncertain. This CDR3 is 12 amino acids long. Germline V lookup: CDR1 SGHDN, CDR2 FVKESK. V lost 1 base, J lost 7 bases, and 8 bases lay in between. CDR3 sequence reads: CASSQVRREQYF. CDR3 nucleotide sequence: TGTGCCAGCAGCCAAGTAAGGCGGGAGCAGTACTTC.

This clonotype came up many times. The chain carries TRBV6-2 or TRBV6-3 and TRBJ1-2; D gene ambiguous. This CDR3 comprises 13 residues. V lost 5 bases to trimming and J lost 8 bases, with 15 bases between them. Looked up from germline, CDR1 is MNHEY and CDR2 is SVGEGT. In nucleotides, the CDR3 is TGTGCCAGCAGTGATCCCGTAAGGAGAGGCTACACCTTC. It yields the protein CASSDPVRRGYTF.

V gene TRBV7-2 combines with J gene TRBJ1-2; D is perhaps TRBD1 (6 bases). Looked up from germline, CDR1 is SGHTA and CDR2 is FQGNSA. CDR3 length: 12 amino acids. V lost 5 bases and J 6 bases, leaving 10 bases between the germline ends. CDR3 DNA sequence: TGTGCCAGCAGCGGAAGGGGGGATGGCTACACCTTC. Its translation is CASSGRGDGYTF.

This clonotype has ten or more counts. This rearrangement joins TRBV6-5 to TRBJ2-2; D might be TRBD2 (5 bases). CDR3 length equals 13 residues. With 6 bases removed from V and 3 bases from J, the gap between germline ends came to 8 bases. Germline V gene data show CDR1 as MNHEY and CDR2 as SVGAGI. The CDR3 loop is CASSPGDTGELFF. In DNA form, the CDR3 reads TGTGCCAGCAGCCCCGGGGACACCGGGGAGCTGTTTTTT.

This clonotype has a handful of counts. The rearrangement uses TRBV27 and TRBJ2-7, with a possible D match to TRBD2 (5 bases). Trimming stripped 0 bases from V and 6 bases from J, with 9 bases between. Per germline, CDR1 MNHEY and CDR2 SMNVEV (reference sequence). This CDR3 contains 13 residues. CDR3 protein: CASSLSGGSEQYF. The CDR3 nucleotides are TGTGCCAGCAGTTTATCGGGCGGGTCCGAGCAGTACTTC.

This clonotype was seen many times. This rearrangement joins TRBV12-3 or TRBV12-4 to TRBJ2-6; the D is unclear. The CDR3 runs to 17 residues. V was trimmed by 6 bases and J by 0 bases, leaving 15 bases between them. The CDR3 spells CASSPPRGSSGANVLTF. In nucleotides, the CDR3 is TGTGCCAGCAGCCCCCCGAGAGGCAGCTCTGGGGCCAACGTCCTGACTTTC.

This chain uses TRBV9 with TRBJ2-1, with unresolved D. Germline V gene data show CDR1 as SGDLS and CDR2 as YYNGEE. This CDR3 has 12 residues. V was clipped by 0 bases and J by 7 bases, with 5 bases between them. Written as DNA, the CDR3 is TGTGCCAGCAGCGTAGAATGGAATGAGCAGTTCTTC. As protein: CASSVEWNEQFF.

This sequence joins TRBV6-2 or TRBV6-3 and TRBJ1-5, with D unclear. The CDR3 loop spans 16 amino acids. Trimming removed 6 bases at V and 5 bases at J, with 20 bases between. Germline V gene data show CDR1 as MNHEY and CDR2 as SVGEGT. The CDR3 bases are TGTGCCAGCAGGGCGGTCAAAGGTATGAGGGATCAGCCCCAGCATTTT. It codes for CASRAVKGMRDQPQHF.

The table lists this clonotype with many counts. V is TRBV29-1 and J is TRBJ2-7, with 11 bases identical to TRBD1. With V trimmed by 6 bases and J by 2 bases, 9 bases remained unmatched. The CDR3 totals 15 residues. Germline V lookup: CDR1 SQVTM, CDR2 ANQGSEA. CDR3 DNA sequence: TGCAGCGTAGAGCGGACAGGGGGCTCAACCTACGAGCAGTACTTC. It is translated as CSVERTGGSTYEQYF.

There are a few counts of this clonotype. The CDR3 sequence: CASSLGQGGQPQHF. As DNA, the CDR3 is TGTGCCAGCTCACTCGGACAGGGCGGTCAGCCCCAGCATTTT. The chain links TRBV18 to TRBJ1-5, with 8 bases aligning to TRBD1. V was clipped by 4 bases and J by 6 bases; unmatched bases: 5. Germline V gene lookup returns CDR1 KGHSH and CDR2 LQKENI. The CDR3 extends over 14 amino acids.

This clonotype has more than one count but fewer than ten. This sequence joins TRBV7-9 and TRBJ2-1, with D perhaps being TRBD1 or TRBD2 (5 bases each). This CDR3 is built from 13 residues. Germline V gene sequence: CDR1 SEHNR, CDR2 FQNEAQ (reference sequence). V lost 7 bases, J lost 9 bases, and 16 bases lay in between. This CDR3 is CASTPGAHGEQFF. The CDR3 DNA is TGTGCCAGCACCCCCGGGGCCCACGGTGAGCAGTTCTTC.

The CDR3 loop is CSVHGGDYEQYF. CDR3 coding DNA: TGCAGCGTGCACGGGGGAGACTACGAGCAGTACTTC. This chain uses TRBV29-1 with TRBJ2-7, with a possible D match to TRBD2 (6 bases). The CDR3 runs to 12 residues. The germline V and J ends were trimmed by 6 bases and 3 bases, with 12 bases remaining between them. Germline lookup yields CDR1 SQVTM and CDR2 ANQGSEA.

The CDR3: CASNGQGAVEAFF. The DNA for the CDR3 is TGTGCCAGCAATGGACAGGGGGCGGTTGAAGCTTTCTTT. This chain connects TRBV2 to TRBJ1-1; 11 bases align to TRBD1. The germline gives CDR1 SNHLY, CDR2 FYNNEI. V was pared by 7 bases and J by 7 bases, with 5 bases of the junction left unmatched. The CDR3 sequence is 13 residues long.

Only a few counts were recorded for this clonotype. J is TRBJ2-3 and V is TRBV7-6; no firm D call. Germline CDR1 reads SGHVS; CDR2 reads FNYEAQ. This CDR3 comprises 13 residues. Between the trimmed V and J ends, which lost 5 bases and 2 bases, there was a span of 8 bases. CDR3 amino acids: CASSPRATDTQYF. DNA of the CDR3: TGTGCCAGCAGCCCTAGAGCCACAGATACGCAGTATTTT.